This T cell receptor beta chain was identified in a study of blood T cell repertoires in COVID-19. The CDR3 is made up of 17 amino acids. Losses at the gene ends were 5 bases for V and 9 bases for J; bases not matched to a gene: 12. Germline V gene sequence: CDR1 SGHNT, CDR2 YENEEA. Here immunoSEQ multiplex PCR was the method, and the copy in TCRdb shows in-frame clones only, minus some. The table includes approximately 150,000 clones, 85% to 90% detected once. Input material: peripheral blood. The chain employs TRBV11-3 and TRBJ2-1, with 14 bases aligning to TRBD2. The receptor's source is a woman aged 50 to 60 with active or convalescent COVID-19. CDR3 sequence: CASSPSRTSGRSGEQFF. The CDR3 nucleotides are TGTGCCAGCAGCCCAAGTCGGACTAGCGGGAGGAGCGGTGAGCAGTTCTTC.